In its sample, the clone carrying this TCR beta chain was seen many times. Its antigen is still unknown. Germline V CDR1 and CDR2: LGHNA, YSLEER. There are 17 residues in the CDR3. The V segment lost 0 bases and the J segment 7 bases; nucleotides outside the gene matches: 12. The authors ran a second PCR of about 7 to 12 cycles using a sample-barcoded 5' primer and a J-beta primer mix. The template-switch adaptor was a 5' adaptor with 12 random nucleotides. It tagged each cDNA molecule. In TCRdb, the 5' RACE reads were re-called with MiXCR into one record per CDR3 protein. In the table there are about 640,000 distinct CDR3 sequences, around 31% of which are singletons. The source of the sample is a study of blood T cells in healthy people across ages. Study results and limitations: Per-million-T-cell TCR beta diversity fell roughly linearly with age. A greater number of naive CD4+ cells and higher diversity distinguished long-lived donors from aged donors.

The draw of peripheral blood yielded roughly 9.4 milliliters from each donor. The source of this sequence is a woman of 80 years or more in good health. Material for sequencing was blood. The chain links TRBV4-3 to TRBJ2-1; the match to TRBD2 covers 7 bases. CDR3 loop: CASSQEPARGGPNEQFF. Written as DNA, the CDR3 is TGCGCCAGCAGCCAAGAACCGGCTCGCGGGGGTCCTAATGAGCAGTTCTTC.